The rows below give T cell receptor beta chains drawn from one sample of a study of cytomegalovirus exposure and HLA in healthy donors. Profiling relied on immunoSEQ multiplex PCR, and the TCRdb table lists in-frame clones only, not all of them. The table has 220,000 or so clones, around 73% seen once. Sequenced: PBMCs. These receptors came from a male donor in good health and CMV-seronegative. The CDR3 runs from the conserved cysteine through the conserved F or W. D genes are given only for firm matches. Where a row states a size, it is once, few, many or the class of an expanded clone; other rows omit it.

CASSSRLAGGETQYF	TGTGCCAGCAGTTCTAGACTAGCGGGGGGGGAGACCCAGTACTTC	TRBD2	TRBV2	TRBJ2-5	NA
CASSTQGTYGYTF	TGTGCCAGTAGCACACAGGGGACCTATGGCTACACCTTC	TRBD1	TRBV19	TRBJ1-2	once
CASSIGRLVGGLGEQYF	TGTGCCAGTAGTATAGGGAGACTAGTTGGGGGACTCGGCGAGCAGTACTTC	NA	TRBV19	TRBJ2-7	NA
CASSLTQGTGAEAFF	TGTGCCAGCAGCTTAACGCAGGGGACAGGCGCTGAAGCTTTCTTT	TRBD1	TRBV7-3	TRBJ1-1	NA
CAISGGTSGRAYEQYF	TGTGCCATCAGTGGGGGGACTAGCGGGAGGGCCTACGAGCAGTACTTC	TRBD2	TRBV10-3	TRBJ2-7	NA
CASSLAPNEKLFF	TGCGCCAGCAGCTTGGCTCCTAATGAAAAACTGTTTTTT	NA	TRBV5-1	TRBJ1-4	NA
CASGGGRSSYEQYF	TGCGCCAGCGGGGGCGGGAGGTCCTCCTACGAGCAGTACTTC	TRBD2	TRBV10-2	TRBJ2-7	NA
CASSVLAGASYEQYF	TGTGCCAGCAGTGTCCTAGCGGGCGCCTCCTACGAGCAGTACTTC	TRBD2	TRBV6-1	TRBJ2-7	few
CASSREQGAGTDTQYF	TGTGCCAGCAGTCGCGAACAGGGGGCGGGCACAGATACGCAGTATTTT	TRBD1	TRBV6-4	TRBJ2-3	NA
CASQGLAGVQETQYF	TGTGCCAGCCAAGGACTAGCGGGTGTTCAAGAGACCCAGTACTTC	TRBD2	TRBV2	TRBJ2-5	NA
CASSSGTGTYGYTF	TGTGCCAGCAGTTCCGGGACAGGGACGTATGGCTACACCTTC	TRBD1	TRBV6-6	TRBJ1-2	NA
CASSLAGTGGDEQFF	TGTGCCAGCAGTCTGGCCGGGACAGGGGGCGATGAGCAGTTCTTC	TRBD1	TRBV6-1	TRBJ2-1	NA
CASSQEAPGDRVLFF	TGCGCCAGCAGCCAAGAAGCTCCTGGGGACAGGGTCCTCTTCTTC	TRBD1	TRBV4-1	TRBJ2-1	NA
CASSRRGNTEAFF	TGTGCCAGCAGCCGGCGGGGGAACACTGAAGCTTTCTTT	NA	TRBV5-6	TRBJ1-1	NA
CASSTGLAGGSSTDTQYF	TGTGCCAGTAGTACAGGACTAGCGGGAGGATCTAGCACAGATACGCAGTATTTT	TRBD2	TRBV19	TRBJ2-3	NA
CASTFRRGTEAFF	TGCGCCAGCACATTCAGGAGGGGCACTGAAGCTTTCTTT	NA	TRBV10-2	TRBJ1-1	NA
CASSPPGQGLREKLFF	TGTGCCAGCAGCCCACCGGGACAGGGACTTCGGGAAAAACTGTTTTTT	TRBD1	TRBV7-9	TRBJ1-4	NA
CASSSGLADYEQYF	TGCGCCAGCAGCTCAGGACTAGCGGACTACGAGCAGTACTTC	TRBD2	TRBV5-1	TRBJ2-7	NA
CASSLVGQGPYNEQFF	TGTGCCAGCAGCTTGGTGGGACAGGGCCCCTACAATGAGCAGTTCTTC	TRBD1	TRBV5-6	TRBJ2-1	NA
CASSLVKGSGRNQYF	TGTGCCAGCAGCTTAGTAAAGGGTAGCGGGAGGAATCAGTATTTT	TRBD2	TRBV11-3	TRBJ2-3	NA
CASSLEPRLADTYEQYF	TGTGCCAGCAGCTTAGAGCCTCGACTAGCAGATACCTACGAGCAGTACTTC	TRBD2	TRBV11-2	TRBJ2-7	few
CASSGGLSGANVLTF	TGTGCCAGCTCAGGGGGCCTCTCTGGGGCCAACGTCCTGACTTTC	NA	TRBV18	TRBJ2-6	NA
CASSELAGAPGELFF	TGTGCCAGCAGTGAACTAGCGGGAGCCCCCGGGGAGCTGTTTTTT	TRBD2	TRBV6-4	TRBJ2-2	NA
CASSFIRGALPYEQYF	TGTGCCAGCAGTTTCATTCGGGGGGCTTTACCCTACGAGCAGTACTTC	NA	TRBV27	TRBJ2-7	NA
CASSGGSVSYEQYF	TGTGCCAGCAGTGGGGGTAGCGTCTCCTACGAGCAGTACTTC	NA	TRBV6-1	TRBJ2-7	few
CASSPIQETQYF	TGTGCCAGCTCACCTATCCAAGAGACCCAGTACTTC	NA	TRBV18	TRBJ2-5	few
CASSQEGRGSTDTQYF	TGTGCCAGCAGCCAAGAAGGCAGGGGGAGCACAGATACGCAGTATTTT	TRBD1	TRBV14	TRBJ2-3	NA
CASRQGANTGELFF	TGTGCCAGCAGACAGGGGGCGAACACCGGGGAGCTGTTTTTT	TRBD1	TRBV9	TRBJ2-2	NA
CASSGGDLQGEKLFF	TGCGCCAGCAGCGGGGGGGACCTGCAGGGTGAAAAACTGTTTTTT	NA	TRBV5-1	TRBJ1-4	NA
CASSSTGLAGVAGELFF	TGCGCCAGCAGCTCAACGGGACTAGCGGGAGTAGCCGGGGAGCTGTTTTTT	TRBD2	TRBV5-1	TRBJ2-2	NA
CASTSPTGSSYEQYF	TGTGCCAGCACCTCCCCGACAGGCAGCTCCTACGAGCAGTACTTC	NA	TRBV28	TRBJ2-7	few
CATSRVGGRGNEQFF	TGTGCCACCAGCAGAGTTGGCGGGAGGGGAAATGAGCAGTTCTTC	TRBD2	TRBV15	TRBJ2-1	NA
CASTASWNTEAFF	TGTGCCAGCACCGCGTCGTGGAACACTGAAGCTTTCTTT	NA	TRBV7-6	TRBJ1-1	NA
CASSPDNSGQPQHF	TGTGCCAGCTCACCGGACAATTCAGGTCAGCCCCAGCATTTT	NA	TRBV18	TRBJ1-5	NA
CASSQSRTVNTEAFF	TGTGCCAGCAGCCAATCGAGGACTGTAAACACTGAAGCTTTCTTT	NA	TRBV16	TRBJ1-1	NA
CASSLTGGSYNEQFF	TGCGCCAGCAGCTTAACAGGGGGTAGCTACAATGAGCAGTTCTTC	TRBD1	TRBV5-1	TRBJ2-1	NA
CASSPGGVEYGYTF	TGTGCCAGCAGCCCGGGCGGGGTTGAATATGGCTACACCTTC	NA	TRBV5-6	TRBJ1-2	NA
CASSQGPLLQGGFSYEQYF	TGCGCCAGCAGTCAAGGTCCCCTTCTACAGGGTGGATTCTCCTACGAGCAGTACTTC	NA	TRBV23-1	TRBJ2-7	NA
CASIPGLGYEQYF	TGCGCCAGCATCCCAGGGCTGGGCTACGAGCAGTACTTC	NA	TRBV23-1	TRBJ2-7	NA
CASSPLTGENTEAFF	TGTGCCAGCAGTCCCCTGACAGGGGAGAACACTGAAGCTTTCTTT	TRBD1	TRBV2	TRBJ1-1	once
CASSEEGGVGPQHF	TGTGCCAGCAGTGAAGAAGGGGGCGTGGGGCCCCAGCATTTT	TRBD1	TRBV2	TRBJ1-5	NA
CASSLRVTGREKLFF	TGTGCCAGCAGCTTACGAGTGACAGGAAGGGAAAAACTGTTTTTT	NA	TRBV11-2	TRBJ1-4	NA
CASSFLDGKGSPLHF	TGTGCCAGCAGCTTTTTGGACGGGAAAGGGTCACCCCTCCACTTT	NA	TRBV13	TRBJ1-6	few
CASSLGRGNPNEQFF	TGTGCCAGCAGCTTAGGCAGGGGCAACCCCAATGAGCAGTTCTTC	NA	TRBV11-1	TRBJ2-1	few
CASSLGGQQETQYF	TGCGCCAGCAGCTTGGGGGGACAGCAAGAGACCCAGTACTTC	TRBD1	TRBV5-1	TRBJ2-5	NA
CASGTAIGNTIYF	TGTGCCAGCGGGACAGCGATAGGAAACACCATATATTTT	TRBD1	TRBV28	TRBJ1-3	few
CASSLLAGGVNEQFF	TGTGCCAGCAGCTTGCTAGCGGGAGGCGTCAATGAGCAGTTCTTC	TRBD2	TRBV13	TRBJ2-1	NA
CSVEGDSGRGAKNIQYF	TGCAGCGTTGAAGGGGATAGCGGGAGGGGAGCCAAAAACATTCAGTACTTC	TRBD2	TRBV29-1	TRBJ2-4	NA
CASSFSKLGGEKLFF	TGTGCCAGCAGTTTCTCAAAGCTCGGGGGTGAAAAACTGTTTTTT	NA	TRBV6-5	TRBJ1-4	NA
CASSLVRAGHEQYF	TGTGCCAGCAGCTTAGTCAGGGCCGGTCACGAGCAGTACTTC	NA	TRBV7-8	TRBJ2-7	NA
CASSDRGVYEQYF	TGTGCCAGTAGTGACAGGGGGGTCTACGAGCAGTACTTC	TRBD1	TRBV19	TRBJ2-7	NA
CASSLRDRNQPQHF	TGTGCCAGCAGCTTACGGGACAGAAATCAGCCCCAGCATTTT	TRBD1	TRBV7-8	TRBJ1-5	NA
CASSVRLAGADNEQFF	TGTGCCAGCAGTGTTCGTCTAGCGGGGGCAGACAATGAGCAGTTCTTC	TRBD2	TRBV2	TRBJ2-1	NA
CASSDYERVVRYTEAFF	TGTGCCAGCAGTGATTATGAGAGGGTGGTAAGGTACACTGAAGCTTTCTTT	NA	TRBV6-1	TRBJ1-1	NA